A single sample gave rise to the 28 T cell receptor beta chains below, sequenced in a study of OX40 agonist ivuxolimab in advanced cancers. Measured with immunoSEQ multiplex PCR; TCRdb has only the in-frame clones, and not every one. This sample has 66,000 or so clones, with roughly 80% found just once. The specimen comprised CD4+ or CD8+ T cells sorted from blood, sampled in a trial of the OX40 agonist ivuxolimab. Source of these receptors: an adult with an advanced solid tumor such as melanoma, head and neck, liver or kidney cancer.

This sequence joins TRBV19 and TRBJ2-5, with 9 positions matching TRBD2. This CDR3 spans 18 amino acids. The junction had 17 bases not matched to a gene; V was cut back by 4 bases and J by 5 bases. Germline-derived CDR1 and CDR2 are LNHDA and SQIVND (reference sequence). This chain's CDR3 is CASSTAYAGTSSPETQYF. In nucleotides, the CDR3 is TGTGCCAGTAGTACCGCATACGCCGGGACTAGCAGTCCCGAGACCCAGTACTTC.

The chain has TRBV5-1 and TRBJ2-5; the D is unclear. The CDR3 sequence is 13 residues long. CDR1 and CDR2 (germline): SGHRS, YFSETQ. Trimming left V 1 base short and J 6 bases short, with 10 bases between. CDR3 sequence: CASSLILEQTQYF. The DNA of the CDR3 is TGCGCCAGCAGCTTGATCTTGGAACAGACCCAGTACTTC.

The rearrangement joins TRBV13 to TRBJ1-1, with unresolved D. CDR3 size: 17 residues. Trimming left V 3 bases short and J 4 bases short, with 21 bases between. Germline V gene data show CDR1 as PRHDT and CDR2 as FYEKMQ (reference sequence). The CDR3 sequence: CASSFRRELPLGTEAFF. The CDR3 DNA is TGTGCCAGCAGCTTTAGGAGGGAACTACCTCTTGGCACTGAAGCTTTCTTT. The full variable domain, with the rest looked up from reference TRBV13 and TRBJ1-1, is AAGVIQSPRHLIKEKRETATLKCYPIPRHDTVYWYQQGPGQDPQFLISFYEKMQSDKGSIPDRFSAQQFSDYHSELNMSSLELGDSALYFCASSFRRELPLGTEAFFGQGTRLTVV.

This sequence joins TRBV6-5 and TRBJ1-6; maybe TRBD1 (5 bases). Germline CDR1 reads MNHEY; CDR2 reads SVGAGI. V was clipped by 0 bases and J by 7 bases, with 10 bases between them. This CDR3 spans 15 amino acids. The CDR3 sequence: CASSYSGRVNSPLHF. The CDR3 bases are TGTGCCAGCAGTTACTCCGGCAGGGTAAATTCACCCCTCCACTTT.

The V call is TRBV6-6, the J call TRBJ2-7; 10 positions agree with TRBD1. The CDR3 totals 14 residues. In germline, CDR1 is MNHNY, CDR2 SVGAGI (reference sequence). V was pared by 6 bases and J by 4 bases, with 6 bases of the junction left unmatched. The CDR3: CASRTTGGQYEQYF. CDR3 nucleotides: TGTGCCAGCAGAACGACAGGGGGCCAATACGAGCAGTACTTC.

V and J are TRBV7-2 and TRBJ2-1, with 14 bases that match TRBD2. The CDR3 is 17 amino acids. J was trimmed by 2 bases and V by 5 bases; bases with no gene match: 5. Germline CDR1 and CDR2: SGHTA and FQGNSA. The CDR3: CASSLRLAGGAYNEQFF. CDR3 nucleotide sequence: TGTGCCAGCAGCCTCCGACTAGCGGGGGGGGCCTACAATGAGCAGTTCTTC. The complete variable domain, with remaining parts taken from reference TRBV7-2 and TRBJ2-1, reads GAGVSQSPSNKVTEKGKDVELRCDPISGHTALYWYRQSLGQGLEFLIYFQGNSAPDKSGLPSDRFSAERTGGSVSTLTIQRTQQEDSAVYLCASSLRLAGGAYNEQFFGPGTRLTVL.

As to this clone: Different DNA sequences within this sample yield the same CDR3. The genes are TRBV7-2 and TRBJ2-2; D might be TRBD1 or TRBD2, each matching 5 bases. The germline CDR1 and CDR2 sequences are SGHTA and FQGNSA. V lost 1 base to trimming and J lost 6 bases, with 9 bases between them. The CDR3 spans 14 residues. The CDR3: CASSLGGSAGELFF. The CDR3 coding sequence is TGTGCCAGCAGCTTAGGGGGGAGTGCCGGGGAGCTGTTTTTT.

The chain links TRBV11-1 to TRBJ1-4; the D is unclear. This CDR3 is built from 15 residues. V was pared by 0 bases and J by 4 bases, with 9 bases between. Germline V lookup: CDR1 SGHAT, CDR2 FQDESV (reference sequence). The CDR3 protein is CASSLAPAYNEKLFF. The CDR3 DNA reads TGTGCCAGCAGCTTAGCGCCGGCGTATAATGAAAAACTGTTTTTT. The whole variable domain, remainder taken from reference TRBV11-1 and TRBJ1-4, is EAEVAQSPRYKITEKSQAVAFWCDPISGHATLYWYRQILGQGPELLVQFQDESVVDDSQLPKDRFSAERLKGVDSTLKIQPAELGDSAMYLCASSLAPAYNEKLFFGSGTQLSVL.

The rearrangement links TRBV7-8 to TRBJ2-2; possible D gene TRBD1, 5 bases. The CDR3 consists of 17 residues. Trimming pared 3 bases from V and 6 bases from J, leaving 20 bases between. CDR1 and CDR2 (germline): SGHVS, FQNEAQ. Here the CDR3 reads CASSFSSIQGWAGELFF. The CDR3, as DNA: TGTGCCAGCAGCTTTTCTAGTATTCAGGGATGGGCCGGGGAGCTGTTTTTT.

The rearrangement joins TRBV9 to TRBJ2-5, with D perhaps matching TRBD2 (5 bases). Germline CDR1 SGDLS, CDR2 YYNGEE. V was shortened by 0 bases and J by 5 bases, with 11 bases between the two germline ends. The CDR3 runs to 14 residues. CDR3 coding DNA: TGTGCCAGCAGCGTAGGGCTAAGAGGGGAGACCCAGTACTTC. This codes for CASSVGLRGETQYF. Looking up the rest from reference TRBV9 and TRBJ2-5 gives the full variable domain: DSGVTQTPKHLITATGQRVTLRCSPRSGDLSVYWYQQSLDQGLQFLIQYYNGEERAKGNILERFSAQQFPDLHSELNLSSLELGDSALYFCASSVGLRGETQYFGPGTRLLVL.

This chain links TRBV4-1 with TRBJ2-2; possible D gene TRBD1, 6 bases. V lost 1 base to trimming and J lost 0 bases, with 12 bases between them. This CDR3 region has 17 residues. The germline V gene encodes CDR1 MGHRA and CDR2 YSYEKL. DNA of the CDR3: TGCGCCAGCAGCCAAGCTTCCCGGACAGCGAACACCGGGGAGCTGTTTTTT. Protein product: CASSQASRTANTGELFF.

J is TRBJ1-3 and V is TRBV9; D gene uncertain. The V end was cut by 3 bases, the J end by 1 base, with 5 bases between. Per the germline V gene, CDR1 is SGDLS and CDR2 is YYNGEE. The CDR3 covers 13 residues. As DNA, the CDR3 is TGTGCCAGCAGCGCACATTCTGGAAACACCATATATTTT. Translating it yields CASSAHSGNTIYF. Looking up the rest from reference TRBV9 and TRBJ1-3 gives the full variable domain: DSGVTQTPKHLITATGQRVTLRCSPRSGDLSVYWYQQSLDQGLQFLIQYYNGEERAKGNILERFSAQQFPDLHSELNLSSLELGDSALYFCASSAHSGNTIYFGEGSWLTVV.

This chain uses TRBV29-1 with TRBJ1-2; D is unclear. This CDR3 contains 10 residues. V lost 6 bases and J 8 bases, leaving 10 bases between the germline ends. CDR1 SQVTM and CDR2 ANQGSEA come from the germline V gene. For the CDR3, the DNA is TGCAGCGTGGGGATTGGAGGCTACACCTTC. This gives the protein CSVGIGGYTF.

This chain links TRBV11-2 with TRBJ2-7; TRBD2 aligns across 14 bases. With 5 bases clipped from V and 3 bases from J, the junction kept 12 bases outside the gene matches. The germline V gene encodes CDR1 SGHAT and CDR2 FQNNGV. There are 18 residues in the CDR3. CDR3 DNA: TGTGCCAGCAGCCTCGGACTAGCGGGGGGATCCGGAAACTACGAGCAGTACTTC. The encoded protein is CASSLGLAGGSGNYEQYF.

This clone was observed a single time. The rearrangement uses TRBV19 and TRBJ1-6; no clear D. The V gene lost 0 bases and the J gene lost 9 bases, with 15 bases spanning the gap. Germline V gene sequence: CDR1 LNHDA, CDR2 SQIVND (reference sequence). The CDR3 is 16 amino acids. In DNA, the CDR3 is TGTGCCAGTAGTATAGAGGGTTCCAATAGTGGTTCACCCCTCCACTTT. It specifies CASSIEGSNSGSPLHF.

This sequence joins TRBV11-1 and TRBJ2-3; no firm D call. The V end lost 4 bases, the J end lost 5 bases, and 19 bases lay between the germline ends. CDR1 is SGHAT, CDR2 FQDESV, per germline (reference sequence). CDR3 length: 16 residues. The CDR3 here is CASSSPLRMKVDTQYF. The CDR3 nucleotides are TGTGCCAGCAGCTCGCCCCTCCGGATGAAGGTAGATACGCAGTATTTT.

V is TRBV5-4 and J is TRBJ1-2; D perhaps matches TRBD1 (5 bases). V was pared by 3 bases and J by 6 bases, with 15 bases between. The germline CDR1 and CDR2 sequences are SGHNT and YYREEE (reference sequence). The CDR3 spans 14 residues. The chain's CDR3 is CASSSTGEGDGYTF. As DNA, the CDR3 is TGTGCCAGCAGCTCGACGGGGGAAGGGGATGGCTACACCTTC.

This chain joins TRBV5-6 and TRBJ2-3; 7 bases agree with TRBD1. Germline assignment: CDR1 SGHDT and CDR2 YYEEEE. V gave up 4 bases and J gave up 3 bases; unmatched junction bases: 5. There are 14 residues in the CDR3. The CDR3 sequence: CASSPTGRTDTQYF. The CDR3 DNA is TGTGCCAGCAGCCCGACAGGGAGAACAGATACGCAGTATTTT. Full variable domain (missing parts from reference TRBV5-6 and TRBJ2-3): DAGVTQSPTHLIKTRGQQVTLRCSPKSGHDTVSWYQQALGQGPQFIFQYYEEEERQRGNFPDRFSGHQFPNYSSELNVNALLLGDSALYLCASSPTGRTDTQYFGPGTRLTVL.

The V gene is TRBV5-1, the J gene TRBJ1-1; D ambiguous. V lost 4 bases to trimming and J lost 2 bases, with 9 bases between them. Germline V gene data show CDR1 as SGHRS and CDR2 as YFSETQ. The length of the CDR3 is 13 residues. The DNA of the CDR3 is TGCGCCAGCAGCGGCGCAGCTAACACTGAAGCTTTCTTT. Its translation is CASSGAANTEAFF.

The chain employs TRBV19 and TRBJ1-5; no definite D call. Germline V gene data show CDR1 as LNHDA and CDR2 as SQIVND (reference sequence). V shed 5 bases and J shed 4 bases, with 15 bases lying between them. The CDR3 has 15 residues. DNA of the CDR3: TGTGCCAGTAGTCCCCAGGCGGGGTGGAATCAGCCCCAGCATTTT. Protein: CASSPQAGWNQPQHF.

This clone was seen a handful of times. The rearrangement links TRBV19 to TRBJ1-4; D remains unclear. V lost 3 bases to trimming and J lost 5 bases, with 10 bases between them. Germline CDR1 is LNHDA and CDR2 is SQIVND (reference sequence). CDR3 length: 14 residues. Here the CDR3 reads CASSMIGWNEKLFF. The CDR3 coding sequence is TGTGCCAGTAGTATGATTGGTTGGAATGAAAAACTGTTTTTT.

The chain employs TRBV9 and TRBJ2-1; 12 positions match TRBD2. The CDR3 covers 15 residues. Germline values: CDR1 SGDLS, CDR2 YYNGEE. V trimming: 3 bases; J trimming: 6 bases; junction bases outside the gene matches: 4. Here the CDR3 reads CASSASGGAPNEQFF. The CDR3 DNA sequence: TGTGCCAGCAGCGCTAGCGGGGGGGCACCCAATGAGCAGTTCTTC.

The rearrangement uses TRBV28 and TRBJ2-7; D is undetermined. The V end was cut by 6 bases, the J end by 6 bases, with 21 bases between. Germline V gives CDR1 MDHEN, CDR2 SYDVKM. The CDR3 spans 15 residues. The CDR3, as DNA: TGTGCCAGCAGGCGAGACTTGGGGTTCTCGGGCGAGCAGTACTTC. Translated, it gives CASRRDLGFSGEQYF. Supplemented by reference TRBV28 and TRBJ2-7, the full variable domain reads DVKVTQSSRYLVKRTGEKVFLECVQDMDHENMFWYRQDPGLGLRLIYFSYDVKMKEKGDIPEGYSVSREKKERFSLILESASTNQTSMYLCASRRDLGFSGEQYFGPGTRLTVT.

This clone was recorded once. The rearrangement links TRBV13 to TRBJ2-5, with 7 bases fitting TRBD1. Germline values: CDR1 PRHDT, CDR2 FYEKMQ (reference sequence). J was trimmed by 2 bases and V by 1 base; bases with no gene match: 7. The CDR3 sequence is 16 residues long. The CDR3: CASSLAFSGGQETQYF. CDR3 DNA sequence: TGTGCCAGCAGCTTAGCATTTTCAGGGGGACAAGAGACCCAGTACTTC.

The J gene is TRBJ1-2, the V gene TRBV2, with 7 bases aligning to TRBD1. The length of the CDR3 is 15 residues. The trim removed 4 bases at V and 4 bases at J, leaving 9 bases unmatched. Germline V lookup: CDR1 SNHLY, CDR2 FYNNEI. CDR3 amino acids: CASSGTRGIGYGYTF. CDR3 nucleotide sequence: TGTGCCAGCAGTGGAACCAGGGGGATCGGCTATGGCTACACCTTC.

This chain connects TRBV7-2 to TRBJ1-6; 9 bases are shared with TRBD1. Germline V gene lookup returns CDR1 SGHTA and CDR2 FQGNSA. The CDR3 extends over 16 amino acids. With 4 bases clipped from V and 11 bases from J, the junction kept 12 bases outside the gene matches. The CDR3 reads CASSYFPGQGLAPLHF. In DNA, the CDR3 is TGTGCCAGCAGCTACTTCCCGGGACAGGGTTTGGCACCCCTCCACTTT.

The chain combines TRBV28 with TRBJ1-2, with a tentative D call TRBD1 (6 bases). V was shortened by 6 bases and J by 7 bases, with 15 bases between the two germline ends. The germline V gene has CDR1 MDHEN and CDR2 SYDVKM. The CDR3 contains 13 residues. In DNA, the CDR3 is TGTGCCAGCAGGAGTACAGGGACACGTGGCTACACCTTC. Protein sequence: CASRSTGTRGYTF.

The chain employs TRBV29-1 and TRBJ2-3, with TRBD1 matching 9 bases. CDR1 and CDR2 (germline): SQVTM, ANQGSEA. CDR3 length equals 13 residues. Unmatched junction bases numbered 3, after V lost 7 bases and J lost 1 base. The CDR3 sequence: CSAGDRGTDTQYF. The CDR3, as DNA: TGCAGCGCGGGGGACAGGGGCACAGATACGCAGTATTTT.